What follows are 31 T cell receptor beta chains derived from one specimen sequenced in a study of T-cell memory formation after mild COVID-19. TCRdb recomputed calls from the 5' RACE reads with MiXCR, one row per CDR3 protein. Altogether about 360,000 distinct CDR3 sequences are present, approximately 15% being singletons, with the ten largest covering around 22%. Material: PBMCs or a T cell subset sorted from them (not recorded which). The source of these receptors is a man between 18 and 35 years old who had mild COVID-19 (a few samples of this study predate the infection). Cell type and time point are not known.

This clonotype was counted a few times. The chain links TRBV9 to TRBJ2-1; TRBD1 is a possible D gene (5 bases). V lost 2 bases and J lost 4, with 7 bases in between. This CDR3 contains 13 residues. Per germline, CDR1 SGDLS and CDR2 YYNGEE. The CDR3 spells CASSVSGYNEQFF. As DNA, the CDR3 is TGTGCCAGCAGCGTCTCAGGGTACAATGAGCAGTTCTTC.

This clonotype was detected only a few times. The chain is built from TRBV7-3 and TRBJ2-1; D may be TRBD2 (5 bases). The CDR3 spans 19 residues. Germline-derived CDR1 and CDR2 are SGHTA and FQGTGA. Trimming removed 5 bases at V and 1 base at J, with 24 bases between. The CDR3 nucleotides are TGTGCCAGCAGCCAATCCCCATGGAGAGGGAAGTCGTCCTACAATGAGCAGTTCTTC. Translating gives CASSQSPWRGKSSYNEQFF.

The chain recombines TRBV9 with TRBJ2-7; TRBD2 matches 7 bases. Trimming cost V 0 bases and J 4 bases; bases outside gene matches: 7. CDR1 is SGDLS and CDR2 is YYNGEE in the germline V gene. The CDR3 sequence is 15 residues long. CDR3 DNA: TGTGCCAGCAGCGTAGAGGGTCGGGGAGGGTACGAGCAGTACTTC. It translates to CASSVEGRGGYEQYF.

This clonotype was seen many times. This sequence joins TRBV4-3 and TRBJ2-1, with a weak D call TRBD1 (6 bases). V was pared by 7 bases and J by 8 bases, with 18 bases between. Germline CDR1 LGHNA, CDR2 YSLEER. The CDR3 is 14 residues long. CDR3 protein: CASNRTARGDEQFF. The DNA of the CDR3 is TGCGCCAGCAACAGGACAGCCCGCGGAGATGAGCAGTTCTTC.

This clonotype has ten or more counts. The chain joins TRBV29-1 to TRBJ2-1; D possibly corresponds to TRBD2 (5 bases). Germline assignment: CDR1 SQVTM and CDR2 ANQGSEA. The CDR3 totals 11 residues. The V and J ends lost 5 bases and 6 bases respectively, with 8 bases between them. The CDR3 region has the DNA TGCAGCGTTTCCGGGGTCAATGAGCAGTTCTTC. Its translation: CSVSGVNEQFF.

V and J are TRBV3-1 and TRBJ2-7; the D call may be TRBD1 or TRBD2 (5 bases each). This CDR3 has 12 residues. Trimming removed 3 bases from V and 6 bases from J, with 9 bases in between. Germline V CDR1 and CDR2: LGHDT, YNNKEL (reference sequence). In DNA form, the CDR3 reads TGTGCCAGCAGCCAGGGACCGAGCGAGCAGTACGTC. It yields the protein CASSQGPSEQYV.

This rearrangement joins TRBV3-1 to TRBJ2-7; TRBD1 matches at 11 bases. The germline V gene has CDR1 LGHDT and CDR2 YNNKEL (reference sequence). Losses at the gene ends were 2 bases for V and 5 bases for J; bases not matched to a gene: 8. CDR3 length equals 16 residues. CDR3 loop: CASSQHSGQGVDEQYF. In nucleotides, the CDR3 is TGTGCCAGCAGCCAACACTCGGGACAGGGGGTCGACGAGCAGTACTTC.

The table lists this clonotype with a few counts. The chain joins TRBV5-1 to TRBJ1-2, with D tentatively TRBD1 (5 bases). There are 11 residues in the CDR3. Germline-derived CDR1 and CDR2 are SGHRS and YFSETQ. V gave up 6 bases and J gave up 4 bases, with 7 bases separating them. This CDR3 reads CASTDSYGYTF. CDR3 nucleotides: TGCGCCAGCACCGACAGCTATGGCTACACCTTC.

This chain joins TRBV4-1 and TRBJ2-3; no reliable D call. V lost 4 bases and J 5 bases, leaving 16 bases between the germline ends. This CDR3 is built from 15 residues. Germline V gene sequence: CDR1 MGHRA, CDR2 YSYEKL. DNA for the CDR3: TGCGCCAGCAGCCCCTCGATACGCGTCAAAGATACGCAGTATTTT. Its protein product is CASSPSIRVKDTQYF.

V usage is TRBV28 and J usage is TRBJ1-2; 7 nucleotides agree with TRBD1. The germline V gene encodes CDR1 MDHEN and CDR2 SYDVKM. The ends lost 7 bases at V and 3 bases at J; junction bases unmatched: 8. The CDR3 has 14 amino acids. CDR3 in DNA: TGTGCCAGCACCTACACAGGGGTGGACTATGGCTACACCTTC. This sequence encodes CASTYTGVDYGYTF.

The table lists this clonotype with a few counts. The chain has TRBV6-2 or TRBV6-3 and TRBJ2-7; tentative D call: TRBD1 (8 bases). The germline CDR1 and CDR2 sequences are MNHEY and SVGEGT. There are 12 residues in the CDR3. Trimming stripped 7 bases from V and 7 bases from J, with 14 bases between. CDR3 in amino acids: CASTGQGGEQYV. The CDR3 nucleotides are TGTGCCAGCACCGGACAGGGAGGGGAGCAGTACGTC.

This clonotype was seen only a few times. The CDR3, as DNA: TGTGCCAGCAACTCCCAGAGGCAGGGGGGGAACACCGGGGAGCTGTTTTTT. Its protein is CASNSQRQGGNTGELFF. The chain joins TRBV6-5 to TRBJ2-2; a weak D match, TRBD1 (7 bases). CDR3 length: 17 residues. With 7 bases removed from V and 1 base from J, the gap between germline ends came to 19 bases. Germline-derived CDR1 and CDR2 are MNHEY and SVGAGI.

The chain uses TRBV20-1 and TRBJ2-1; 8 nucleotides match TRBD2. Trimming at V came to 5 bases and at J to 7 bases, leaving 13 bases not matched to a gene. The CDR3 runs 15 residues. Germline-derived CDR1 and CDR2 are DFQATT and SNEGSKA (reference sequence). The CDR3: CSAPFSSGEVNEQFF. The CDR3 DNA reads as TGCAGTGCTCCTTTCAGTAGCGGGGAGGTTAATGAGCAGTTCTTC.

This clonotype was counted between two and nine times. The rearrangement links TRBV12-3 or TRBV12-4 to TRBJ1-3; no reliable D call. V was trimmed by 3 bases and J by 0 bases, leaving 9 bases between them. The length of the CDR3 is 15 residues. CDR3 sequence (DNA): TGTGCCAGCAGTTTGGATAGCATCTCTGGAAACACCATATATTTT. Translated, it gives CASSLDSISGNTIYF.

The chain carries TRBV7-2 and TRBJ2-1; TRBD2 might be the D (7 bases). The V end was cut by 4 bases, the J end by 0 bases, with 16 bases between. This CDR3 contains 17 residues. CDR1 is SGHTA, CDR2 FQGNSA, per germline. The CDR3 DNA is TGTGCCAGCAGCTCTCTCGAGGGGGGGAGCTCCTACAATGAGCAGTTCTTC. Residues: CASSSLEGGSSYNEQFF.

The chain employs TRBV5-5 and TRBJ1-4, with 9 bases aligning to TRBD1. V shed 0 bases and J 5 bases; nucleotides not matched to a gene: 2. The CDR3 is made up of 15 amino acids. The germline V gene encodes CDR1 SGHKS and CDR2 YYEKEE (reference sequence). This CDR3 reads CASSLAGTGNEKLFF. For the CDR3, the DNA is TGTGCCAGCAGCTTGGCCGGGACAGGGAATGAAAAACTGTTTTTT.

This chain uses TRBV29-1 with TRBJ2-5; D may be TRBD1 or TRBD2 (5 bases each). The CDR3 consists of 14 residues. The germline V gene has CDR1 SQVTM and CDR2 ANQGSEA. The V gene lost 8 bases and the J gene lost 0 bases, with 16 bases spanning the gap. CDR3 bases: TGCAGCCTTCGGGACGTTTGGTACCAAGAGACCCAGTACTTC. It specifies CSLRDVWYQETQYF.

J is TRBJ2-7 and V is TRBV11-2, with TRBD1 matching over 9 bases. CDR3 length: 15 residues. With V trimmed by 6 bases and J by 4 bases, 10 bases remained unmatched. Germline CDR1 reads SGHAT; CDR2 reads FQNNGV. For the CDR3, the DNA is TGTGCCAGCAGTTCCCAGGACAGGGGTCTGTACGAGCAGTACTTC. Amino acids: CASSSQDRGLYEQYF.

This rearrangement joins TRBV12-3 or TRBV12-4 to TRBJ1-1, with D perhaps matching TRBD1 (6 bases). This CDR3 comprises 14 residues. Trimming removed 8 bases at V and 5 bases at J, with 18 bases between. CDR3 DNA sequence: TGTGCCAGCCGGACGACCAGGGGTTGGACTGAAGCTTTCTTT. Translated: CASRTTRGWTEAFF.

The table lists this clonotype with many counts. The chain has TRBV20-1 and TRBJ2-5; no clear D. The length of the CDR3 is 12 residues. Germline CDR1 is DFQATT and CDR2 is SNEGSKA (reference sequence). The V gene lost 1 base and the J gene lost 1 base, with 4 bases spanning the gap. The CDR3 region has the DNA TGCAGTGCTAGAGGGGGCCAAGAGACCCAGTACTTC. It is translated as CSARGGQETQYF.

This clonotype was seen a few times. A much larger clone lies a single base off, so this may be a read error. This chain links TRBV10-3 with TRBJ2-7; 10 nucleotides line up with TRBD1. CDR3 length equals 14 residues. The germline CDR1 and CDR2 sequences are ENHRY and SYGVKD. CDR3 region: CAIRVSGQGYGQYF. DNA of the CDR3: TGTGCCATCAGGGTTTCGGGACAGGGGTACGGGCAGTACTTC.

V gene TRBV18 combines with J gene TRBJ2-5; 9 nucleotides align to TRBD2. The CDR3 consists of 14 residues. Trimming at V came to 5 bases and at J to 5 bases, leaving 6 bases not matched to a gene. Germline CDR1 and CDR2: KGHSH and LQKENI. CDR3 sequence (DNA): TGTGCCAGCTCAGAAGGACTAGCGACGGAGACCCAGTACTTC. It translates to CASSEGLATETQYF.

At least ten counts were recorded for this clonotype. This sequence joins TRBV5-5 and TRBJ2-6; TRBD1 matches at 8 bases. V gave up 6 bases and J gave up 12 bases; unmatched junction bases: 14. This CDR3 is 15 amino acids long. Germline CDR1 and CDR2: SGHKS and YYEKEE (reference sequence). CDR3 DNA sequence: TGTGCCAGCACCCTGACCACAGGGGGGCAAAGCGTCCTGACTTTC. Translation gives CASTLTTGGQSVLTF.

This clonotype has just a few counts. V is TRBV20-1 and J is TRBJ1-1, with D maybe TRBD1 (5 bases). From germline, CDR1 is DFQATT and CDR2 SNEGSKA (reference sequence). There are 15 residues in the CDR3. V shed 0 bases and J shed 3 bases, with 14 bases lying between them. The CDR3 sequence: CSARDLKGSHTEAFF. The CDR3, as DNA: TGCAGTGCTAGAGATCTTAAGGGGTCCCACACTGAAGCTTTCTTT.

V usage is TRBV20-1 and J usage is TRBJ2-3; D is possibly TRBD1 (6 bases). The CDR3 has 12 residues. The V end lost 6 bases, the J end lost 2 bases, and 9 bases lay between the germline ends. Germline-derived CDR1 and CDR2 are DFQATT and SNEGSKA (reference sequence). The CDR3 loop is CSAPGDTDTQYF. The CDR3 DNA reads TGCAGTGCCCCAGGGGACACAGATACGCAGTATTTT.

The genes are TRBV28 and TRBJ2-7; perhaps D is TRBD1 or TRBD2 (7 bases each). CDR3 length: 15 amino acids. The V and J ends lost 6 bases and 2 bases respectively, with 17 bases between them. CDR1 and CDR2 (germline): MDHEN, SYDVKM. CDR3 loop: CASSLSGGVPYEQYV. The CDR3 DNA reads TGTGCCAGCAGCCTCTCAGGGGGGGTACCCTACGAGCAGTACGTC.

The chain has TRBV4-3 and TRBJ1-2, with D unresolved. CDR1 is LGHNA, CDR2 YSLEER, per germline. The length of the CDR3 is 17 residues. V gave up 0 bases and J gave up 1 base, with 15 bases separating them. The CDR3 is CASSQDNVVGNNYGYTF. The CDR3 DNA sequence: TGCGCCAGCAGCCAAGATAATGTTGTTGGGAATAACTATGGCTACACCTTC.

This chain connects TRBV7-9 to TRBJ1-4; no clear D gene. Germline assignment: CDR1 SEHNR and CDR2 FQNEAQ (reference sequence). The CDR3 totals 14 residues. V shed 5 bases and J shed 10 bases, with 17 bases lying between them. CDR3 region: CASSPHSLSGKLFF. Written as DNA, the CDR3 is TGTGCCAGCAGCCCCCACAGCTTGAGCGGAAAACTGTTTTTT.

This clonotype was observed a handful of times. This chain uses TRBV28 with TRBJ1-2; D is undetermined. Germline CDR1 reads MDHEN; CDR2 reads SYDVKM. V was pared by 7 bases and J by 2 bases, with 11 bases between. The CDR3 is 13 amino acids. In DNA form, the CDR3 reads TGTGCCAGCATGCCCTGGACGAACTATGGCTACACCTTC. Protein: CASMPWTNYGYTF.

This clonotype was picked up a small number of times. The chain combines TRBV5-1 with TRBJ2-2, with 7 bases matching TRBD2. The length of the CDR3 is 17 residues. In germline, CDR1 is SGHRS, CDR2 YFSETQ. With V trimmed by 0 bases and J by 2 bases, 7 bases remained unmatched. CDR3 coding DNA: TGCGCCAGCAGCTTGGTACCGGGACTATCAAACACCGGGGAGCTGTTTTTT. Amino acid sequence: CASSLVPGLSNTGELFF.

The chain is built from TRBV5-6 and TRBJ2-3; D uncertain. Trimming pared 0 bases from V and 4 bases from J, leaving 9 bases between. Germline CDR1 reads SGHDT; CDR2 reads YYEEEE. The CDR3 spans 14 residues. The CDR3 region has the DNA TGTGCCAGCAGCTTGGTGGGTTCGGCAGATACGCAGTATTTT. Its protein is CASSLVGSADTQYF.